The sequence of this TCR beta chain was determined in a study of blood T cell repertoires in COVID-19. Looking at the study overall: From the United States, Italy and Spain came samples of acute and convalescent COVID-19. Sources were T cells, B-cell-depleted T cells, or PBMCs; the material itself was cDNA or gDNA.

In the authors' methods: Using reference gene primer amplification, nucleated cell counts were estimated. Sequencing used immunoSEQ multiplex PCR; TCRdb keeps in-frame clones, though not all of them. From that table come the V and J calls and clone size; the DNA was used to work out D and trimming. In the table there are 200,000 or so clones, roughly 90% of which are singletons. Germline V lookup: CDR1 SEHNR, CDR2 FQNEAQ (reference sequence). The trim removed 5 bases at V and 2 bases at J, leaving 10 bases unmatched. The CDR3 covers 17 residues. This TCR was sampled from a woman in her sixties with acute or convalescent COVID-19. The rearrangement links TRBV7-9 to TRBJ1-3; 9 nucleotides align to TRBD1. The sample taken for sequencing was peripheral blood. In DNA form, the CDR3 reads TGTGCCAGCAGCCAGGACAGGGGATTCCCCACTGGAAACACCATATATTTT. This codes for CASSQDRGFPTGNTIYF.